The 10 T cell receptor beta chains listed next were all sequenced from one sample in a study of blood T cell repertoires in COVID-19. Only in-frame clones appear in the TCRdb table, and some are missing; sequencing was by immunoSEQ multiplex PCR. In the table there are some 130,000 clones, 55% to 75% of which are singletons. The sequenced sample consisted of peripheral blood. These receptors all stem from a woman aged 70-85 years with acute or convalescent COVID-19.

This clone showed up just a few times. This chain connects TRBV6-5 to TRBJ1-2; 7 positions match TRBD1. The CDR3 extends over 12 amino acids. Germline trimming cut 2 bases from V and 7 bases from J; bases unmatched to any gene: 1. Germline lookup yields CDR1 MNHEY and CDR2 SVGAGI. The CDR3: CASSYNRGGYTF. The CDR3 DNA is TGTGCCAGCAGTTACAACAGGGGTGGCTACACCTTC.

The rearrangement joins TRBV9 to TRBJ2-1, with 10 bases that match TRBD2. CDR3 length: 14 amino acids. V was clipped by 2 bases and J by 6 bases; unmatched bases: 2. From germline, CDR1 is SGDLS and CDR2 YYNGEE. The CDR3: CASSVTSGINEQFF. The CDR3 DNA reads TGTGCCAGCAGCGTTACTAGCGGGATCAATGAGCAGTTCTTC.

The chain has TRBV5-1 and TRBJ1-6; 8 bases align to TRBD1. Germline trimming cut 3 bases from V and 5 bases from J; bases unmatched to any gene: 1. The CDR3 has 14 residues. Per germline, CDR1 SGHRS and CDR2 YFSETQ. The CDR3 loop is CASSSGGNNSPLHF. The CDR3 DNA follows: TGCGCCAGCAGCTCAGGGGGCAATAATTCACCCCTCCACTTT.

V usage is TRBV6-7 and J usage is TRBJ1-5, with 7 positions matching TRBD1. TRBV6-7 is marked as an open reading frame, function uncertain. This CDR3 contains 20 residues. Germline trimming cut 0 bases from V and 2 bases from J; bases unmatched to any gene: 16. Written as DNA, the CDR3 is TGTGCCAGCAGTTACTCGAATTCACAGGGGATTCTATTTCGCAATCAGCCCCAGCATTTT. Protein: CASSYSNSQGILFRNQPQHF.

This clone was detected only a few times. The DNA for the CDR3 is TGCGCCAGCAGCTTGGGAGGGGGCCAACGTCTACTTGAAAAACTGTTTTTT. The encoded protein is CASSLGGGQRLLEKLFF. The chain links TRBV5-1 to TRBJ1-4; 7 bases are a match to TRBD1. This CDR3 is built from 17 residues. Trimming took 0 bases from V and 7 from J; bases not matched to a gene: 12. Germline V gives CDR1 SGHRS, CDR2 YFSETQ.

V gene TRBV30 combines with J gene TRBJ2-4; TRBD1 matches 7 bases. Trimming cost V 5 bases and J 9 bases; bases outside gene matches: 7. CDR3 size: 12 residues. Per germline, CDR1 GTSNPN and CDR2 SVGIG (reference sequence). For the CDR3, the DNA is TGTGCCTGGGGGGACAGCTGGGGCATTCAGTACTTC. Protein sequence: CAWGDSWGIQYF.

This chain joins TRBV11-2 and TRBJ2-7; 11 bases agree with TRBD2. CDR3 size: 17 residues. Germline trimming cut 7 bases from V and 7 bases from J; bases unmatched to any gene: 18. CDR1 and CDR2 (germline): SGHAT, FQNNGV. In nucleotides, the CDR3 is TGTGCCAGCACCGCAGGAACCCGACTAGCGGGGCACCAAGAGCAGTACTTC. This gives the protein CASTAGTRLAGHQEQYF.

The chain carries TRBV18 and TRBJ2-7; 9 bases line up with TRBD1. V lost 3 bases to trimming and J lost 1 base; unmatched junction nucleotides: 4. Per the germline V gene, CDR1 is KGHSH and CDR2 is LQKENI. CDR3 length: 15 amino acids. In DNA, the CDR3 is TGTGCCAGCTCACCGGGGACAGGGAGTTCCTACGAGCAGTACTTC. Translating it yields CASSPGTGSSYEQYF. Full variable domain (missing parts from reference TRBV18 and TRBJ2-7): NAGVMQNPRHLVRRRGQEARLRCSPMKGHSHVYWYRQLPEEGLKFMVYLQKENIIDESGMPKERFSAEFPKEGPSILRIQQVVRGDSAAYFCASSPGTGSSYEQYFGPGTRLTVT.

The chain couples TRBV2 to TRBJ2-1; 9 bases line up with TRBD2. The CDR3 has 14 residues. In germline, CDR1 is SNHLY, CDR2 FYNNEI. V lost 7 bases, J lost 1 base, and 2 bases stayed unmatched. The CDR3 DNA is TGTGCCAGCAAGACTAGCGGATCCTACAATGAGCAGTTCTTC. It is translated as CASKTSGSYNEQFF.

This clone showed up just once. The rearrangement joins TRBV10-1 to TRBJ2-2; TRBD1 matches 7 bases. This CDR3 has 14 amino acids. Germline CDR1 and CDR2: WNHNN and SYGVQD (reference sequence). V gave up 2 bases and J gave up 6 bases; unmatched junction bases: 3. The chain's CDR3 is CASSELTGSGELFF. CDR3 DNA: TGCGCCAGCAGTGAGCTGACAGGGTCCGGGGAGCTGTTTTTT.